The clone carrying this T cell receptor beta chain showed up just once. CDR1 and CDR2 from the germline V gene are SGHVS and FNYEAQ. The junction had 5 bases not matched to a gene; V was cut back by 5 bases and J by 0 bases. CDR3 size: 15 residues. This entry comes from a study of blood T cell repertoires in COVID-19. Study-level information: The samples span acute and convalescent COVID-19 from the United States, Italy and Spain.

Original handling: From reference gene primer amplification, estimates of nucleated cell counts were derived. Repertoires were generated with immunoSEQ multiplex PCR, while TCRdb's copy carries only in-frame clones and drops some. D and trimming come from the DNA, and the V and J calls and clone size come from that table. The sample has around 40,000 clones; about 82% are singletons. This TCR was recovered from a human donor in a cohort sampled during active COVID-19. The chain carries TRBV7-6 and TRBJ2-3, with 7 bases identical to TRBD2. The material sequenced was peripheral blood. The CDR3 region has the DNA TGTGCCAGCAGCCAAAGCGGGATTAGCACAGATACGCAGTATTTT. Translated: CASSQSGISTDTQYF.